Here is one T cell receptor (beta chain) with its context. What it recognizes is unknown. The PCR contained 60 Vbeta and 13 Jbeta primers. Study processing details: Roughly 80 million unique TCR beta chains, roughly 11 million shared, were counted in a later analysis. The table came from immunoSEQ multiplex PCR; TCRdb's copy has only in-frame clones and leaves some out. D and trimming come from the DNA, and the V and J calls and clone size come from that table. Of 150,000 to 200,000 clones listed, about 72% are singletons. This sample was taken from a study of cytomegalovirus exposure and HLA in healthy donors. Study outcomes and limitations: When analyzed later, a missense DCLRE1C variant was found to be linked to TCR beta V- and J-gene trimming. The productive fraction for most TCR beta V segments was about 87% or about 30% in an earlier analysis. Sequencing probably produced one cluster of sequence variants that were highly shared.

The ends lost 8 bases at V and 1 base at J; junction bases unmatched: 6. This CDR3 comprises 15 residues. From germline, CDR1 is SNHLY and CDR2 FYNNEI. This rearrangement joins TRBV2 to TRBJ2-3, with TRBD2 matching over 10 bases. The material sequenced was PBMCs. This sequence originates from a girl aged 10-17 years in good health and CMV-seronegative. CDR3 nucleotide sequence: TGTGCCAGCCTCTTTCTAGCGGGGGGCACAGATACGCAGTATTTT. Its protein is CASLFLAGGTDTQYF.